The 5 T cell receptor beta chains below were found in one sample sequenced in a study of blood T cell repertoires in COVID-19. TCRdb's table, derived via immunoSEQ multiplex PCR, lists solely in-frame clones and lacks some. The table lists about 670,000 clones, over 80% of them singletons. What was sequenced was peripheral blood. The origin of the receptors is a woman between 18 and 30 years old with acute or convalescent COVID-19.

This clone was counted a few times. CDR3 nucleotide sequence: TGTGCCAGCAGCCATCCGACCGGGACAGTTCCCGTTGATGAGCAGTTCTTC. It yields the protein CASSHPTGTVPVDEQFF. The chain joins TRBV3-1 (or the pseudogene TRBV3-2) to TRBJ2-1; 7 bases are shared with TRBD1. The CDR3 spans 17 residues. V lost 3 bases to trimming and J lost 8 bases; unmatched junction nucleotides: 16. Germline CDR1 reads LGHDT; CDR2 reads YNNKEL (reference sequence).

This chain joins TRBV20-1 and TRBJ2-7; 13 bases are a match to TRBD2. CDR1 is DFQATT and CDR2 is SNEGSKA in the germline V gene (reference sequence). J lost 3 bases, V lost 3 bases, and 8 bases had no gene match. The CDR3 is 16 residues long. The CDR3 reads CSASTGLAGLRYEQYF. CDR3 nucleotides: TGCAGTGCTAGTACGGGACTAGCGGGGTTACGCTACGAGCAGTACTTC.

This rearrangement joins TRBV7-9 to TRBJ1-5, with no clear D. From germline, CDR1 is SEHNR and CDR2 FQNEAQ (reference sequence). The V end lost 5 bases, the J end lost 0 bases, and 8 bases lay between the germline ends. The CDR3 extends over 14 amino acids. CDR3 region: CASSTDYSNQPQHF. DNA of the CDR3: TGTGCCAGCAGCACAGATTATAGCAATCAGCCCCAGCATTTT.

This clone was counted many times. The chain employs TRBV30 and TRBJ1-2, with 8 bases fitting TRBD1. CDR1 and CDR2 (germline): GTSNPN, SVGIG (reference sequence). V shed 0 bases and J 4 bases; nucleotides not matched to a gene: 10. The CDR3 sequence is 16 residues long. CDR3 residues: CAWSVLRTGTSYGYTF. The CDR3 bases are TGTGCCTGGAGTGTCCTTAGGACAGGGACAAGCTATGGCTACACCTTC.

The chain recombines TRBV12-5 with TRBJ1-2; tentative D call: TRBD1 (6 bases). Trimming shortened V by 2 bases and J by 3 bases, and 10 bases separated the two germline ends. The germline gives CDR1 LGHNT, CDR2 FRNRAP. This CDR3 spans 14 amino acids. The CDR3 nucleotides read TGTGCTAGTGGTTTGACAGGGCCCTACTATGGCTACACCTTC. As protein: CASGLTGPYYGYTF.